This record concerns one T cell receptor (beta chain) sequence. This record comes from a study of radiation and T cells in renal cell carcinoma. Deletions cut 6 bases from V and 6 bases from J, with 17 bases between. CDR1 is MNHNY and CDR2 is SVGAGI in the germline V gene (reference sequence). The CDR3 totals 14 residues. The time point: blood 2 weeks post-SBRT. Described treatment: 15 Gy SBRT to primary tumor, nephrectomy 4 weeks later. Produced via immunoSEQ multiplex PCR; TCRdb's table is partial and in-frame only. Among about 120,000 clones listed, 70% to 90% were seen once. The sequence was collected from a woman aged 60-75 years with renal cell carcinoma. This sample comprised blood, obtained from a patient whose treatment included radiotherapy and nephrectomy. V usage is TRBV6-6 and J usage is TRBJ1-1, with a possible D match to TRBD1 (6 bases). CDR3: CASSRDTRIPEAFF. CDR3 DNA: TGTGCCAGCAGCCGGGACACGAGGATTCCTGAAGCTTTCTTT.